Each of the 2 T cell receptor beta chains below was sequenced from the same sample in a study of cytomegalovirus exposure and HLA in healthy donors. The PCR made use of 60 Vbeta and 13 Jbeta primers. The table came from immunoSEQ multiplex PCR; TCRdb's copy has only in-frame clones and leaves some out. Among around 180,000 clones listed, around 80% were seen once. The sequencing input was PBMCs. Receptors originate from a man aged 18 to 29 in good health and CMV-seronegative.

Notes on this clone: A junction end diverges from the germline sequence, so it may reflect a read error. The chain combines TRBV6-5 with TRBJ2-1, with TRBD1 as a possible D gene (5 bases). CDR1 and CDR2 from the germline V gene are MNHEY and SVGAGI. The CDR3 sequence is 15 residues long. The CDR3, as DNA: TGTGCCAGCAGTACCCGTGGACACCCCTACAATGGGCAGTTCTTC. Residues: CASSTRGHPYNGQFF.

The CDR3: CASWLGGSNEQFF. DNA of the CDR3: TGTGCCAGCTGGCTAGGGGGTAGCAATGAGCAGTTCTTC. V is TRBV27 and J is TRBJ2-1; possible D gene TRBD1, 6 bases. V was cut by 8 bases and J by 6 bases, with 14 bases left in between. The CDR3 sequence is 13 residues long. CDR1 MNHEY and CDR2 SMNVEV come from the germline V gene (reference sequence).